The 13 T cell receptor beta chains below all came from one sample that was sequenced in a study of blood T cell repertoires in COVID-19 (dated by TCRdb to about 2020). Library prep was done by the immunoSEQ multiplex PCR assay. TCRdb carries this immuneACCESS record with in-frame sequences only. Its versions omit some clonotypes, under half of them owing to an unresolved V gene in the studies checked, with the rest unexplained. The sample table holds about 240,000 clones, of which 86% were seen once. The top ten hold 5.5% to 6.5% of the sample. Sequenced sample: peripheral blood. The source is a man between 60 and 75 years old with acute or convalescent COVID-19.

The chain uses TRBV4-3 and TRBJ2-1, with D perhaps TRBD2 (6 bases). CDR3 length: 14 amino acids. Germline loops: CDR1 LGHNA, CDR2 YSLEER. V was cut by 0 bases and J by 12 bases, with 15 bases left in between. DNA of the CDR3: TGCGCCAGCAGCCAAGATCCTAGCGCCAGCGTGCAGTTCTTC. It specifies CASSQDPSASVQFF.

This clone was found a few times. The CDR3 coding sequence is TGTGCCAGTAGTATAAACAGGGGAAGCAATCAGCCCCAGCATTTT. Translating gives CASSINRGSNQPQHF. This chain connects TRBV19 to TRBJ1-5; 7 bases agree with TRBD1. The CDR3 contains 15 residues. Trimming cost V 2 bases and J 1 base; bases outside gene matches: 2. The V gene's germline CDR1 is LNHDA and CDR2 SQIVND (reference sequence). Together with reference TRBV19 and TRBJ1-5, the CDR3 gives the full variable domain: DGGITQSPKYLFRKEGQNVTLSCEQNLNHDAMYWYRQDPGQGLRLIYYSQIVNDFQKGDIAEGYSVSREKKESFPLTVTSAQKNPTAFYLCASSINRGSNQPQHFGDGTRLSIL.

The genes are TRBV25-1 and TRBJ2-5; tentative D call: TRBD1 (6 bases). This CDR3 spans 16 amino acids. Germline loops: CDR1 MGHDK, CDR2 SYGVNS. Trimming shortened V by 0 bases and J by 2 bases, and 13 bases separated the two germline ends. The DNA for the CDR3 is TGTGCCAGCAGTGAATATGAGGGGGTAGAGCAAGAGACCCAGTACTTC. The encoded protein is CASSEYEGVEQETQYF.

J is TRBJ1-4 and V is TRBV5-4; 7 bases align to TRBD1. Germline values: CDR1 SGHNT, CDR2 YYREEE (reference sequence). Trimming removed 4 bases from V and 4 bases from J; junction bases left unmatched: 4. The CDR3 is 14 residues long. CDR3 nucleotides: TGTGCCAGCAGCCGGGACAGCTTTAATGAAAAACTGTTTTTT. Translation: CASSRDSFNEKLFF.

The V and J genes are TRBV29-1 and TRBJ1-1, with 7 bases aligning to TRBD1. This CDR3 region has 10 residues. J gave up 9 bases and V 4 bases, and 2 bases lay outside the gene matches. Germline CDR1 reads SQVTM; CDR2 reads ANQGSEA. CDR3 protein: CSVGQGKAFF. In DNA, the CDR3 is TGCAGCGTTGGACAGGGTAAAGCTTTCTTT.

The V gene is TRBV30, the J gene TRBJ2-7; D gene ambiguous. Germline loops: CDR1 GTSNPN, CDR2 SVGIG (reference sequence). The CDR3 extends over 13 amino acids. Trimming removed 1 base from V and 3 bases from J, with 10 bases in between. CDR3 sequence: CAWSANTDYEQYF. DNA for the CDR3: TGTGCCTGGAGTGCTAACACAGACTACGAGCAGTACTTC.

The table lists this clone with a few counts. V and J are TRBV4-2 and TRBJ1-2; D possibly corresponds to TRBD1 (5 bases). Germline V CDR1 and CDR2: LGHNA, YNFKEQ. CDR3 length: 14 residues. Trimming left V 0 bases short and J 8 bases short, with 13 bases between. Here the CDR3 DNA reads TGTGCCAGCAGCCAAGATCAAGACAGCCGGGGCTACACCTTC. This codes for CASSQDQDSRGYTF.

The CDR3 reads CASSQSGTVNNEQFF. In DNA form, the CDR3 reads TGTGCCAGCAGCCAATCCGGGACAGTTAACAATGAGCAGTTCTTC. The chain employs TRBV4-2 and TRBJ2-1; 7 bases line up with TRBD1. J lost 5 bases, V lost 2 bases, and 6 bases had no gene match. Germline CDR1 LGHNA, CDR2 YNFKEQ. The CDR3 is 15 residues long.

This clone was observed a few times. The rearrangement uses TRBV7-9 and TRBJ2-1; D is possibly TRBD2 (5 bases). From germline, CDR1 is SEHNR and CDR2 FQNEAQ (reference sequence). V was cut by 1 base and J by 7 bases, with 17 bases left in between. The CDR3 runs 16 residues. This CDR3 is CASSLDGRTRRNEQFF. In nucleotides, the CDR3 is TGTGCCAGCAGCTTAGATGGCAGGACGCGGAGGAATGAGCAGTTCTTC. The whole variable domain, filled in from reference TRBV7-9 and TRBJ2-1, reads DTGVSQNPRHKITKRGQNVTFRCDPISEHNRLYWYRQTLGQGPEFLTYFQNEAQLEKSRLLSDRFSAERPKGSFSTLEIQRTEQGDSAMYLCASSLDGRTRRNEQFFGPGTRLTVL.

The chain joins TRBV28 to TRBJ1-5, with 7 nucleotides matching TRBD1. The J segment lost 9 bases and the V segment lost 7 bases, leaving 6 bases of the junction unmatched. The CDR3 totals 12 residues. Looked up from germline, CDR1 is MDHEN and CDR2 is SYDVKM. CDR3 in DNA: TGTGCCAGCACTCTCCAGGGGGGGCCCCAGCATTTT. This encodes CASTLQGGPQHF.

This clone has just a few counts. The chain employs TRBV6-5 and TRBJ1-2; no clear D. The germline V and J ends were trimmed by 5 bases and 4 bases, with 11 bases remaining between them. CDR1 and CDR2 (germline): MNHEY, SVGAGI. This CDR3 spans 13 amino acids. CDR3 nucleotide sequence: TGTGCCAGCAGTCGGGAGATATCCTATGGCTACACCTTC. Its translation is CASSREISYGYTF.

This clone was seen a handful of times. The chain joins TRBV4-2 to TRBJ2-2, with D possibly matching TRBD2 (6 bases). The V gene's germline CDR1 is LGHNA and CDR2 YNFKEQ. V lost 0 bases, J lost 4 bases, and 9 bases lay in between. This CDR3 region has 15 residues. CDR3 loop: CASSQEPGVTGELFF. The CDR3 nucleotides read TGTGCCAGCAGCCAAGAGCCGGGGGTCACCGGGGAGCTGTTTTTT.

This clone was observed a few times. The chain is built from TRBV6-6 and TRBJ2-2; D possibly corresponds to TRBD2 (7 bases). Trimming shortened V by 2 bases and J by 5 bases, and 12 bases separated the two germline ends. CDR3 size: 15 residues. CDR1 is MNHNY and CDR2 is SVGAGI in the germline V gene (reference sequence). In nucleotides, the CDR3 is TGTGCCAGCAGTTACCGGGGGGCCTCAACCGGGGAGCTGTTTTTT. Its protein is CASSYRGASTGELFF.